This T cell receptor (beta chain) is drawn from a study of blood T cell repertoires in COVID-19 (dated by TCRdb to about 2020). For the wider study: Collaborator samples came from the United States, Italy and Spain and covered acute and convalescent phases of COVID-19. The repertoires were made available in a free public database intended to serve as a resource for research on the immune response to SARS-CoV-2. Where available, HLA class I and class II types were obtained from metadata supplied by the sample provider rather than from assay-based typing. The material from the prospective study consisted of cDNA or gDNA derived from T cells, B-cell-depleted T cells, or PBMCs. A de-identified subject ID, COVID-19 status, age in years and sex were almost always included in the sample metadata. Samples were obtained from the ongoing ImmuneRACE study (first 160 participants) and from about 1,300 subjects provided by 6 global collaborators. The dataset comprised deeply sampled blood TCRbeta repertoires from subjects exposed to, actively infected with, or recovered from COVID-19.

Collaborating institutions collected whole blood in K2EDTA tubes following their own protocols. For TCRbeta analysis, collaborator samples were shipped as frozen whole blood, as isolated PBMCs, or as DNA extracted from either sample type. Concerning this clone itself: Its antigen is still unknown. The record has no base qualities; no much larger clone is one base away.

From cysteine to phenylalanine, the CDR3 is 13 amino acids long. The retained sequence is limited to the CDR3, 39 bases, with the frame set at the first base. At the junction V is shortened by 5 bases and J by 8 bases, with 14 bases in between. From a lookup of the germline V gene, CDR1 and CDR2 are SNHLY and FYNNEI. What the work shows at the level of the full study, not this receptor alone: The quantity of clinical and demographic metadata differed by source and by participant and was supplied without curation.

The immunoSEQ Assay, a bias-controlled multiplex PCR, was used to amplify TCRbeta CDR3 regions from genomic DNA. Regarding the original processing steps: Within the assay, amplification of reference gene primers was used to estimate how many nucleated cells each sample contained. To quantify the absolute abundance of each unique TCRbeta CDR3 rearrangement, sequence reads were collapsed and filtered. Productive Simpson clonality was computed per sample as the square root of Simpson's diversity index over productive rearrangements. TCRdb stores this immuneACCESS table with in-frame sequences only. Part of the clones is absent; in the studies checked, under half of the shortfall reflects unresolved V genes, and no reason is known for the rest. That table is the source of V, J and clone size, and D and trimming were worked out from the DNA. The sample records about 270,000 clones, approximately 81% of which are singletons. The biggest ten clones account for around 2.9% of the sample.

The receptor's source is a woman in her sixties or seventies with active or convalescent COVID-19. The V gene is TRBV2 and the J gene is TRBJ2-3; TRBD2 could be the D gene, as 6 bases match. The sample comprised peripheral blood. The sequence in DNA is TGTGCCAGCAGTCCGACACCGACTAGTACGCAGTATTTT. Its translation reads: CASSPTPTSTQYF.